The rows below give T cell receptor beta chains drawn from one sample of a study of cytomegalovirus exposure and HLA in healthy donors. Sequenced by immunoSEQ multiplex PCR; TCRdb stores in-frame clones only, minus some. In all, the sample yields about 40,000 clones. The sample comprised PBMCs. The receptors were gathered from a man aged 25 to 40 in good health and CMV-seronegative. The CDR3 runs from the conserved cysteine through the conserved F or W. Fields, in order: D gene, J gene, V gene, CDR3 protein, CDR3 DNA. D genes are given only for firm matches.

-,TRBJ2-3,TRBV7-2,CASTTSDTQYF,TGTGCCAGCACCACTTCAGATACGCAGTATTTT
TRBD1,TRBJ1-1,TRBV11-2,CASSLFSTGDTEAFF,TGTGCCAGCAGCTTATTTTCGACAGGGGACACTGAAGCTTTCTTT
-,TRBJ2-7,TRBV7-2,CASSLATAAGEQYF,TGTGCCAGCAGCTTAGCCACAGCGGCGGGGGAGCAGTACTTC
-,TRBJ1-3,TRBV6-5,CASSYSSLISGNTIYF,TGTGCCAGCAGTTACTCGAGTCTTATCTCTGGAAACACCATATATTTT
TRBD2,TRBJ2-7,TRBV5-1,CASSLKLAGDRDEQYF,TGCGCCAGCAGCTTGAAACTAGCGGGAGATCGCGACGAGCAGTACTTC
TRBD1,TRBJ1-3,TRBV27,CASSLYRGSGNTIYF,TGTGCCAGCAGCCTATACAGGGGGTCTGGAAACACCATATATTTT
TRBD1,TRBJ1-4,TRBV27,CASSPRDRPAGVTEKLFF,TGTGCCAGCAGTCCGAGGGACAGGCCGGCGGGGGTTACTGAAAAACTGTTTTTT
TRBD2,TRBJ2-5,TRBV7-2,CASSFSPGLAGKETQYF,TGTGCCAGCAGCTTTTCCCCGGGACTAGCGGGAAAAGAGACCCAGTACTTC
TRBD1,TRBJ2-7,TRBV5-4,CASSPRDRDYEQYF,TGTGCCAGCAGCCCGCGGGACAGGGATTACGAGCAGTACTTC
TRBD1,TRBJ1-2,TRBV30,CAWSAGTGWGYTF,TGTGCCTGGAGTGCCGGGACAGGGTGGGGCTACACCTTC
-,TRBJ1-1,TRBV9,CASSPGGEGTEAFF,TGTGCCAGCAGCCCAGGCGGGGAGGGAACTGAAGCTTTCTTT
TRBD2,TRBJ2-1,TRBV9,CASSASGLAGGAGNEQFF,TGTGCCAGCAGCGCGTCGGGACTAGCGGGAGGAGCTGGAAATGAGCAGTTCTTC
TRBD2,TRBJ2-5,TRBV4-2,CASSPGTSGWYQETQYF,TGTGCCAGCAGCCCTGGGACTAGCGGGTGGTACCAAGAGACCCAGTACTTC
TRBD1,TRBJ1-5,TRBV4-1,CASSLGQGTRQPQHF,TGCGCCAGCAGCCTAGGACAGGGGACGAGACAGCCCCAGCATTTT
TRBD1,TRBJ2-7,TRBV7-8,CASSWRTGGSYEQYF,TGTGCCAGCAGCTGGCGGACAGGGGGCTCCTACGAGCAGTACTTC
-,TRBJ2-2,TRBV9,CASSVGAGLPGELFF,TGTGCCAGCAGCGTAGGGGCAGGGCTCCCCGGGGAGCTGTTTTTT
TRBD2,TRBJ2-5,TRBV25-1,CASRAGGEQYF,TGTGCCAGCAGGGCGGGGGGGGAGCAGTACTTC
-,TRBJ1-1,TRBV6-5,CASSTVNTEAFF,TGTGCCAGCAGTACGGTGAACACTGAAGCTTTCTTT
TRBD2,TRBJ2-3,TRBV9,CASSTNPSGSPGDTQYF,TGTGCCAGCAGCACAAACCCTAGCGGGAGCCCGGGGGATACGCAGTATTTT
-,TRBJ2-2,TRBV30,CAWTSGVSGTGELFF,TGTGCCTGGACCTCGGGAGTTTCCGGCACCGGGGAGCTGTTTTTT
TRBD1,TRBJ2-2,TRBV27,CASAPGTVRTGELFF,TGTGCCAGCGCCCCCGGGACAGTCCGCACCGGGGAGCTGTTTTTT
-,TRBJ2-7,TRBV4-1,CASSQASFATTRSYEQYF,TGCGCCAGCAGCCAAGCCTCGTTTGCCACAACACGCTCCTACGAGCAGTACTTC
TRBD1,TRBJ1-1,TRBV9,CASSVGTGMNTEAFF,TGTGCCAGCAGCGTAGGGACAGGGATGAACACTGAAGCTTTCTTT
-,TRBJ2-7,TRBV4-1,CASSQAGGSLEQYF,TGCGCCAGCAGCCAAGCGGGGGGCTCGCTCGAGCAGTACTTC
TRBD1,TRBJ2-7,TRBV5-6,CASSTWTGSPYEQYF,TGTGCCAGCAGCACCTGGACAGGGAGTCCCTACGAGCAGTACTTC
-,TRBJ2-7,TRBV29-1,CSVEEGSSYEQYF,TGCAGCGTTGAGGAGGGGTCCTCCTACGAGCAGTACTTC
TRBD1,TRBJ1-1,TRBV9,CASSATAGTGIPEAFF,TGTGCCAGCAGCGCGACCGCCGGGACAGGTATCCCTGAAGCTTTCTTT
-,TRBJ2-7,TRBV10-1,CASSEWQGGYEQYF,TGCGCCAGCAGTGAGTGGCAGGGGGGATACGAGCAGTACTTC
-,TRBJ2-5,TRBV2,CASSLGMRENQYF,TGTGCCAGCAGTTTAGGAATGAGGGAAAACCAGTACTTC
-,TRBJ2-7,TRBV7-2,CASSPGNPYEQYF,TGTGCCAGCAGCCCGGGGAATCCCTACGAGCAGTACTTC
-,TRBJ2-1,TRBV6-5,CASSPSVSSDNEQFF,TGTGCCAGCAGCCCTTCGGTGAGCTCCGACAATGAGCAGTTCTTC
TRBD2,TRBJ2-7,TRBV9,CASSISGTSVYEQYF,TGTGCCAGCAGCATCTCCGGGACTAGCGTCTACGAGCAGTACTTC
TRBD1,TRBJ2-2,TRBV18,CASSPDRVNTGELFF,TGTGCCAGCTCACCTGACAGGGTGAACACCGGGGAGCTGTTTTTT
TRBD1,TRBJ2-5,TRBV19,CASNKQGAVETQYF,TGTGCCAGTAATAAACAGGGGGCAGTAGAGACCCAGTACTTC
TRBD1,TRBJ2-2,TRBV5-1,CASSGGQGSVLTGELFF,TGCGCCAGCAGCGGCGGACAGGGTTCGGTCCTCACCGGGGAGCTGTTTTTT
-,TRBJ1-4,TRBV11-1,CASSFTGSQANEKLFF,TGTGCCAGCAGCTTTACAGGTTCGCAGGCTAATGAAAAACTGTTTTTT
-,TRBJ2-7,TRBV9,CASSVGPGSAYEQYF,TGTGCCAGCAGCGTAGGGCCAGGGTCGGCCTACGAGCAGTACTTC
TRBD2,TRBJ2-3,TRBV10-1,CASRPGTSGKDTQYF,TGCGCCAGCAGACCCGGGACTAGCGGGAAAGATACGCAGTATTTT
TRBD1,TRBJ2-3,TRBV5-6,CASSLELGQGIPDTQYF,TGTGCCAGCAGCTTGGAGTTGGGACAGGGAATCCCAGATACGCAGTATTTT
TRBD1,TRBJ2-3,TRBV4-1,CASSTRQGDTQYF,TGCGCCAGCAGCACAAGACAGGGAGATACGCAGTATTTT
TRBD1,TRBJ2-7,TRBV5-4,CASSPAGTGGYEQYF,TGTGCCAGCAGCCCTGCCGGGACAGGGGGTTACGAGCAGTACTTC
TRBD2,TRBJ2-6,TRBV27,CASSFLAGVLSGANVLTF,TGTGCCAGCAGTTTTCTAGCGGGGGTCCTCTCTGGGGCCAACGTCCTGACTTTC
TRBD1,TRBJ1-3,TRBV5-1,CASSLAGTEIHTIYF,TGCGCCAGCAGCTTGGCAGGGACAGAGATACACACCATATATTTT
-,TRBJ2-3,TRBV27,CASSLSVYSTDTQYF,TGTGCCAGCAGTTTATCGGTCTACAGCACAGATACGCAGTATTTT
TRBD2,TRBJ2-5,TRBV4-1,CASSQDKASGGGAETQYF,TGCGCCAGCAGCCAAGATAAGGCTAGCGGGGGGGGTGCAGAGACCCAGTACTTC
-,TRBJ1-2,TRBV18,CASSPDKNYGYTF,TGTGCCAGCTCACCCGACAAGAACTATGGCTACACCTTC
TRBD1,TRBJ2-1,TRBV9,CASSVGQGAYNEQFF,TGTGCCAGCAGCGTAGGACAGGGGGCCTACAATGAGCAGTTCTTC
TRBD1,TRBJ1-1,TRBV4-2,CASSRDRNTEAFF,TGTGCCAGCAGCCGGGACAGGAACACTGAAGCTTTCTTT
TRBD1,TRBJ1-2,TRBV7-8,CASSLDNRGRVYGYTF,TGTGCCAGCAGCTTAGACAACAGGGGGCGCGTGTATGGCTACACCTTC
-,TRBJ2-3,TRBV12-5,CASRRGSTDTQYF,TGTGCTAGTAGGCGGGGAAGCACAGATACGCAGTATTTT
TRBD1,TRBJ2-1,TRBV7-2,CASSSWTGGNEQFF,TGTGCCAGCAGCTCCTGGACAGGGGGCAATGAGCAGTTCTTC